The clone carrying this T cell receptor (beta chain) was picked up a small number of times. As yet, its antigen is unknown. This table comes from immunoSEQ multiplex PCR, and its TCRdb copy is limited to in-frame clones, with some not included. The table shows roughly 66,000 clones, with approximately 82% occurring only once. Germline V gene sequence: CDR1 SGHRS, CDR2 YFSETQ. Germline trimming cut 2 bases from V and 5 bases from J; bases unmatched to any gene: 6. CDR3 size: 14 residues. The source of the sample is a study of OX40 agonist ivuxolimab in advanced cancers. Study information: Participants could have had prior anti-PD-1, anti-PD-L1 or anti-CTLA-4 therapy, and around 40% had some. One hepatocellular carcinoma and two cutaneous melanoma patients partially responded.

Study-level findings and limits: Clonal expansion was seen in CD4+ and CD8+ blood T cells by week 6 at 0.1 to 3.0 mg/kg. More expanded clones were seen, on average, in CD8+ T cells than in CD4+.

The material sequenced was CD4+ or CD8+ T cells sorted from blood, taken in a trial of the OX40 agonist ivuxolimab. The sequence came from an adult with an advanced solid tumor such as melanoma, head and neck, liver or kidney cancer. V is TRBV5-1 and J is TRBJ2-7, with 8 bases fitting TRBD1. The CDR3 loop is CASSLWTGLHEQYF. CDR3 bases: TGCGCCAGCAGCTTATGGACAGGGTTGCACGAGCAGTACTTC.